This T cell receptor (beta chain) was found in a study of cytomegalovirus exposure and HLA in healthy donors. Regarding this clone: One junction end does not reproduce the germline sequence, and a read error may be involved.

The PCR used 60 Vbeta and 13 Jbeta primers. Clones were sequenced by immunoSEQ multiplex PCR, and TCRdb holds only the in-frame ones, with some missing. The top ten hold 5% to 6.5% of the sample, which has some 100,000 clones, approximately 65% seen once. Germline CDR1 is SNHLY and CDR2 is FYNNEI. The CDR3 is 12 amino acids. Sequencing was carried out using PBMCs. V usage is TRBV2 and J usage is TRBJ2-1; TRBD2 aligns across 9 bases. This clonotype originated in a woman under 40 in good health and CMV-seropositive. The CDR3 sequence: CASGLAGGHQVF. The DNA of the CDR3 is TGTGCCAGCGGGTTGGCGGGGGGGCACCAGGTCTTC.